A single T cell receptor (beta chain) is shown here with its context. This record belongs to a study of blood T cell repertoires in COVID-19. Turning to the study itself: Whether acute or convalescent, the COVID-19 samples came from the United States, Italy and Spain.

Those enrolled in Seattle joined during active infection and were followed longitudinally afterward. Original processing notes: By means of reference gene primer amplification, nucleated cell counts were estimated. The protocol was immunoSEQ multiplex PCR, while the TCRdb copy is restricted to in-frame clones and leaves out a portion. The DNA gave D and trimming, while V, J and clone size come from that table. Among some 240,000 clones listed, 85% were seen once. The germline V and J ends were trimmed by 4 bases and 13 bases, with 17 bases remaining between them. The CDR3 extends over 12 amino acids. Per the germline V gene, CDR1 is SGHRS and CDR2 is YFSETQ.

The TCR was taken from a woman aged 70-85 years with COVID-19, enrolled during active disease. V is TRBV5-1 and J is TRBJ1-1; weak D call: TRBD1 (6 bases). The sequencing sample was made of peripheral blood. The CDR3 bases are TGCGCCAGCAGCCGCGGGGGCAATCGTCTTTTCTTT. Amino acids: CASSRGGNRLFF.